One sample yielded the 30 T cell receptor beta chains listed below, sequenced in a study of T cell changes during pregnancy in multiple sclerosis. This table comes from immunoSEQ multiplex PCR, and its TCRdb copy is limited to in-frame clones, with some not included. The sample consists of 67,000 or so clones, around 92% of them appearing once. Here the sequenced sample was CD8+ T cells from peripheral blood mononuclear cells, taken in the third trimester of pregnancy. The receptor source for this set is a female donor in good health, enrolled as a control in a pregnancy study.

This clone turned up a few times. V is TRBV7-9 and J is TRBJ2-7; unclear D gene. V was clipped by 5 bases and J by 0 bases, with 14 bases between them. CDR1 is SEHNR, CDR2 FQNEAQ, per germline (reference sequence). This CDR3 is built from 15 residues. CDR3 nucleotides: TGTGCCAGCAGCCCACCAGGCGTCTTCTCCTACGAGCAGTACTTC. It codes for CASSPPGVFSYEQYF.

The chain links TRBV4-3 to TRBJ2-7; D may be TRBD2 (6 bases). V lost 0 bases, J lost 0 bases, and 9 bases lay in between. The length of the CDR3 is 15 residues. Germline V gene data show CDR1 as LGHNA and CDR2 as YSLEER. The CDR3 bases are TGCGCCAGCAGCCAAGAGTGGCGGGACTCCTACGAGCAGTACTTC. It specifies CASSQEWRDSYEQYF.

This chain joins TRBV11-3 and TRBJ2-3; D is possibly TRBD2 (7 bases). The germline V and J ends were trimmed by 5 bases and 3 bases, with 18 bases remaining between them. The CDR3 runs 16 residues. The germline V gene encodes CDR1 SGHNT and CDR2 YENEEA. The CDR3 region has the DNA TGTGCCAGCAGCCCAACCCGCGGGGGCAGGACAGATACGCAGTATTTT. Amino acids: CASSPTRGGRTDTQYF. Based on the CDR3 plus reference TRBV11-3 and TRBJ2-3, the full variable domain is EAGVVQSPRYKIIEKKQPVAFWCNPISGHNTLYWYLQNLGQGPELLIRYENEEAVDDSQLPKDRFSAERLKGVDSTLKIQPAELGDSAVYLCASSPTRGGRTDTQYFGPGTRLTVL.

The rearrangement links TRBV6-5 to TRBJ2-1; a weak D match, TRBD2 (6 bases). Germline-derived CDR1 and CDR2 are MNHEY and SVGAGI. Between the trimmed V and J ends, which lost 5 bases and 5 bases, there was a span of 13 bases. This CDR3 spans 14 amino acids. CDR3 nucleotides: TGTGCCAGCAGTGCCGGGACTTCTAACAATGAGCAGTTCTTC. Amino acids: CASSAGTSNNEQFF.

This sequence joins TRBV7-9 and TRBJ1-1; 9 nucleotides agree with TRBD1. The CDR3 is 14 residues long. Germline V gene lookup returns CDR1 SEHNR and CDR2 FQNEAQ (reference sequence). V shed 3 bases, J shed 6 bases, and the junction held 5 bases outside the gene matches. The CDR3 protein is CASSFVGTGSEAFF. In DNA form, the CDR3 reads TGTGCCAGCAGCTTCGTAGGGACAGGGTCTGAAGCTTTCTTT.

The chain joins TRBV4-2 to TRBJ2-5; 9 nucleotides line up with TRBD2. Per germline, CDR1 LGHNA and CDR2 YNFKEQ. CDR3 size: 16 residues. The V segment lost 0 bases and the J segment 5 bases; nucleotides outside the gene matches: 7. Here the CDR3 DNA reads TGTGCCAGCAGCCAAGATCAGCGGGGGGCCGGGGAGACCCAGTACTTC. It encodes CASSQDQRGAGETQYF.

This clone was seen just once. The V call is TRBV6-5, the J call TRBJ2-1, with 7 nucleotides matching TRBD2. The length of the CDR3 is 13 residues. The V segment lost 4 bases and the J segment 5 bases; nucleotides outside the gene matches: 2. Germline V gives CDR1 MNHEY, CDR2 SVGAGI. The CDR3 coding sequence is TGTGCCAGCAGTTTCGCGGGGGACAATGAGCAGTTCTTC. Translation gives CASSFAGDNEQFF.

The V gene is TRBV5-6, the J gene TRBJ2-2; 14 nucleotides agree with TRBD2. V was pared by 4 bases and J by 6 bases, with 8 bases of the junction left unmatched. Germline values: CDR1 SGHDT, CDR2 YYEEEE. The CDR3 is 17 amino acids. In nucleotides, the CDR3 is TGTGCCAGCAGCAAAATGGGGACTAGCGGGGGTCCCGGGGAGCTGTTTTTT. It codes for CASSKMGTSGGPGELFF.

V usage is TRBV10-3 and J usage is TRBJ2-4; D perhaps matches TRBD2 (6 bases). V lost 0 bases and J lost 1, with 10 bases in between. The CDR3 runs to 16 residues. From germline, CDR1 is ENHRY and CDR2 SYGVKD. CDR3 nucleotide sequence: TGTGCCATCAGTGAGTCTTGGGGGGAGGCCAAAAACATTCAGTACTTC. Translating it yields CAISESWGEAKNIQYF.

This chain connects TRBV30 to TRBJ2-1; 9 nucleotides align to TRBD2. Per germline, CDR1 GTSNPN and CDR2 SVGIG (reference sequence). The CDR3 spans 16 residues. V lost 0 bases, J lost 7 bases, and 10 bases stayed unmatched. Here the CDR3 reads CAWSVHAGGPRNEQFF. The CDR3 nucleotides read TGTGCCTGGAGTGTACATGCGGGGGGGCCGCGTAATGAGCAGTTCTTC.

Regarding this clone: Within the sample, other DNA sequences also encode this same CDR3. The chain uses TRBV9 and TRBJ1-1, with TRBD1 matching 8 bases. This CDR3 comprises 15 residues. V lost 4 bases, J lost 3 bases, and 8 bases stayed unmatched. In germline, CDR1 is SGDLS, CDR2 YYNGEE. The DNA for the CDR3 is TGTGCCAGCAGCTTTCAGACAGGGGTAGACACTGAAGCTTTCTTT. Its translation: CASSFQTGVDTEAFF.

This chain uses TRBV9 with TRBJ2-1, with 9 bases matching TRBD2. This CDR3 contains 16 residues. Germline V gene data show CDR1 as SGDLS and CDR2 as YYNGEE. Trimming removed 0 bases from V and 3 bases from J; junction bases left unmatched: 4. CDR3 loop: CASSVDSGGGYNEQFF. The CDR3 DNA sequence: TGTGCCAGCAGCGTAGATAGCGGGGGTGGCTACAATGAGCAGTTCTTC.

The chain recombines TRBV6-5 with TRBJ1-5; D remains unclear. The CDR3 is 14 residues long. CDR1 and CDR2 (germline): MNHEY, SVGAGI. V was cut by 6 bases and J by 0 bases, with 9 bases left in between. The CDR3 reads CASSPSYSNQPQHF. In DNA, the CDR3 is TGTGCCAGCAGCCCCAGTTATAGCAATCAGCCCCAGCATTTT.

The chain links TRBV5-1 to TRBJ2-3, with TRBD1 identical over 8 bases. CDR3 length: 15 amino acids. The germline CDR1 and CDR2 sequences are SGHRS and YFSETQ. V gave up 4 bases and J gave up 0 bases; unmatched junction bases: 4. The CDR3 loop is CASSETGVSTDTQYF. In nucleotides, the CDR3 is TGCGCCAGCAGCGAGACAGGGGTCAGCACAGATACGCAGTATTTT.

The chain links TRBV30 to TRBJ2-1; 8 positions match TRBD2. Per the germline V gene, CDR1 is GTSNPN and CDR2 is SVGIG (reference sequence). V was pared by 6 bases and J by 6 bases, with 7 bases of the junction left unmatched. This CDR3 has 13 residues. The CDR3, as DNA: TGTGCCTGTGACCGGGGGGGCGGCAATGAGCAGTTCTTC. Protein product: CACDRGGGNEQFF.

The chain couples TRBV7-9 to TRBJ1-3, with 8 bases that match TRBD1. CDR1 SEHNR and CDR2 FQNEAQ come from the germline V gene (reference sequence). V shed 1 base and J 0 bases; nucleotides not matched to a gene: 5. The CDR3 has 17 amino acids. The CDR3 region is CASSLVQGAYSGNTIYF. CDR3 bases: TGTGCCAGCAGCTTAGTTCAGGGGGCTTACTCTGGAAACACCATATATTTT.

V and J are TRBV29-1 and TRBJ2-2, with a possible D match to TRBD2 (5 bases). The V gene's germline CDR1 is SQVTM and CDR2 ANQGSEA. The CDR3 covers 15 residues. Trimming cost V 2 bases and J 2 bases, with 12 bases left between them. The CDR3 DNA reads as TGCAGCGTTGAAAGGTGGGGAGATAACACCGGGGAGCTGTTTTTT. Translation: CSVERWGDNTGELFF.

The rearrangement links TRBV10-3 to TRBJ1-1; D unclear. The length of the CDR3 is 11 residues. CDR1 ENHRY and CDR2 SYGVKD come from the germline V gene. Trimming took off 4 bases at V and 8 bases at J, with 8 bases between the two ends. The CDR3 is CAISAGNEAFF. The CDR3 DNA sequence: TGTGCCATCAGTGCGGGGAACGAAGCTTTCTTT.

The chain carries TRBV5-4 and TRBJ1-1; 8 bases match TRBD1. This CDR3 comprises 15 residues. The V gene end was trimmed by 0 bases and the J gene end by 5 bases; junction bases not matched to a gene: 6. The germline gives CDR1 SGHNT, CDR2 YYREEE (reference sequence). The CDR3 coding sequence is TGTGCCAGCAGCTTGGGGCGGACAGGGAGAACTGAAGCTTTCTTT. Translated, it gives CASSLGRTGRTEAFF. Full variable domain (outside the CDR3, taken from reference TRBV5-4 and TRBJ1-1): ETGVTQSPTHLIKTRGQQVTLRCSSQSGHNTVSWYQQALGQGPQFIFQYYREEENGRGNFPPRFSGLQFPNYSSELNVNALELDDSALYLCASSLGRTGRTEAFFGQGTRLTVV.

V is TRBV5-6 and J is TRBJ1-4; possible D gene TRBD1, 5 bases. The CDR3 extends over 17 amino acids. Germline V gene sequence: CDR1 SGHDT, CDR2 YYEEEE. The V end was cut by 3 bases, the J end by 2 bases, with 17 bases between. The CDR3 loop reads CASSSRVWEGTNEKLFF. For the CDR3, the DNA is TGTGCCAGCAGCTCAAGGGTCTGGGAGGGGACTAATGAAAAACTGTTTTTT. Based on the CDR3 plus reference TRBV5-6 and TRBJ1-4, the full variable domain is DAGVTQSPTHLIKTRGQQVTLRCSPKSGHDTVSWYQQALGQGPQFIFQYYEEEERQRGNFPDRFSGHQFPNYSSELNVNALLLGDSALYLCASSSRVWEGTNEKLFFGSGTQLSVL.

CDR3 region: CASRPLGGVDTQYF. The CDR3 DNA reads as TGTGCCAGCAGACCCCTGGGGGGGGTAGATACGCAGTATTTT. The chain carries TRBV5-8 and TRBJ2-3; 7 bases agree with TRBD2. The CDR3 runs to 14 residues. The V gene's germline CDR1 is SGHTS and CDR2 YDEGEE. J lost 5 bases, V lost 5 bases, and 8 bases had no gene match. The whole variable domain, remainder taken from reference TRBV5-8 and TRBJ2-3, is EAGVTQSPTHLIKTRGQQATLRCSPISGHTSVYWYQQALGLGLQFLLWYDEGEERNRGNFPPRFSGRQFPNYSSELNVNALELEDSALYLCASRPLGGVDTQYFGPGTRLTVL.

J is TRBJ2-1 and V is TRBV28; TRBD1 aligns across 7 bases. Germline lookup yields CDR1 MDHEN and CDR2 SYDVKM. The CDR3 runs 15 residues. With 3 bases clipped from V and 7 bases from J, the junction kept 9 bases outside the gene matches. The CDR3 is CASSLGQTPRNEQFF. CDR3 DNA: TGTGCCAGCAGTTTGGGACAGACCCCTAGGAATGAGCAGTTCTTC.

The chain is built from TRBV4-2 and TRBJ2-2; 9 nucleotides agree with TRBD2. The CDR3 length is 16 residues. V was pared by 4 bases and J by 1 base, with 4 bases of the junction left unmatched. Germline lookup yields CDR1 LGHNA and CDR2 YNFKEQ. The chain's CDR3 is CASSLIAGVNTGELFF. The CDR3 DNA follows: TGTGCCAGCAGCCTAATAGCGGGGGTGAACACCGGGGAGCTGTTTTTT.

The chain combines TRBV11-2 with TRBJ2-1; 8 bases map to TRBD2. The junction had 8 bases not matched to a gene; V was cut back by 2 bases and J by 8 bases. Germline V lookup: CDR1 SGHAT, CDR2 FQNNGV. This CDR3 spans 15 amino acids. The chain's CDR3 is CASSLQLLSGDEQFF. As DNA, the CDR3 is TGTGCCAGCAGCTTACAGCTCCTTAGCGGGGATGAGCAGTTCTTC.

This clone has a handful of counts. J is TRBJ1-5 and V is TRBV7-2, with 10 bases that match TRBD1. The CDR3 has 14 residues. CDR1 SGHTA and CDR2 FQGNSA come from the germline V gene. With V trimmed by 5 bases and J by 9 bases, 7 bases remained unmatched. The CDR3 here is CASSPKTGGRPQHF. The CDR3 bases are TGTGCCAGCAGCCCAAAGACAGGGGGCCGGCCCCAGCATTTT.

This rearrangement joins TRBV7-3 to TRBJ2-3; 10 nucleotides align to TRBD1. The CDR3 extends over 14 amino acids. V was pared by 7 bases and J by 4 bases, with 5 bases of the junction left unmatched. CDR1 is SGHTA, CDR2 FQGTGA, per germline. CDR3: CASTLTGGADTQYF. Here the CDR3 DNA reads TGTGCCAGCACCTTGACAGGGGGCGCAGATACGCAGTATTTT. The complete variable domain, with remaining parts taken from reference TRBV7-3 and TRBJ2-3, reads GAGVSQTPSNKVTEKGKYVELRCDPISGHTALYWYRQSLGQGPEFLIYFQGTGAADDSGLPNDRFFAVRPEGSVSTLKIQRTERGDSAVYLCASTLTGGADTQYFGPGTRLTVL.

The chain joins TRBV2 to TRBJ2-2; no clear D gene. The germline CDR1 and CDR2 sequences are SNHLY and FYNNEI. V shed 9 bases and J shed 3 bases, with 14 bases lying between them. The CDR3 extends over 14 amino acids. CDR3 amino acids: CASGPASDTGELFF. DNA of the CDR3: TGTGCCAGTGGCCCCGCTAGTGACACCGGGGAGCTGTTTTTT.

The chain is built from TRBV19 and TRBJ2-7; D gene uncertain. There are 13 residues in the CDR3. V shed 1 base and J shed 3 bases, with 7 bases lying between them. The germline CDR1 and CDR2 sequences are LNHDA and SQIVND (reference sequence). The CDR3 is CASSIAGRYEQYF. The DNA for the CDR3 is TGTGCCAGTAGTATAGCGGGTCGCTACGAGCAGTACTTC.

The V gene is TRBV27, the J gene TRBJ1-5, with a weak D call TRBD1 (6 bases). The CDR3 runs 17 residues. Trimming pared 6 bases from V and 0 bases from J, leaving 18 bases between. The germline V gene encodes CDR1 MNHEY and CDR2 SMNVEV (reference sequence). This CDR3 reads CASSETPGHLSNQPQHF. The CDR3 DNA sequence: TGTGCCAGCAGCGAGACGCCGGGACACCTTAGCAATCAGCCCCAGCATTTT.

This chain links TRBV7-9 with TRBJ2-7, with a tentative D call TRBD1 (6 bases). CDR3 length: 12 residues. V gave up 4 bases and J gave up 6 bases, with 10 bases separating them. Germline V gene lookup returns CDR1 SEHNR and CDR2 FQNEAQ (reference sequence). The DNA for the CDR3 is TGTGCCAGCAGCTCGGACAGCGCCGAGCAGTACTTC. Its protein is CASSSDSAEQYF.